Each of the 30 T cell receptor beta chains below was sequenced from the same sample in a study of blood T cells in healthy people across ages. The use of a sample-barcoded 5' primer and a J-beta primer mix characterized a second PCR of about 7 to 12 cycles. MiXCR, applied by TCRdb to the 5' RACE reads, yields one record per CDR3 protein. The data contain about 1.4 million distinct CDR3 sequences, 59% of them singletons. The sample taken for sequencing was blood. Receptors originate from a man aged 18 to 29 in good health.

J is TRBJ1-4 and V is TRBV7-9; D is unclear. The V end was cut by 4 bases, the J end by 7 bases, with 19 bases between. Germline V gene sequence: CDR1 SEHNR, CDR2 FQNEAQ (reference sequence). The CDR3 contains 16 residues. The CDR3 sequence is CASSSPITRLREKLFF. In nucleotides, the CDR3 is TGTGCCAGCAGCTCGCCGATTACCAGGTTACGTGAAAAACTGTTTTTT.

The J gene is TRBJ2-3, the V gene TRBV18; 8 positions agree with TRBD1. Trimming cost V 0 bases and J 5 bases; bases outside gene matches: 7. There are 16 residues in the CDR3. Germline assignment: CDR1 KGHSH and CDR2 LQKENI. The CDR3 bases are TGTGCCAGCTCACCACCACTCTGGACAGGGAGAGATACGCAGTATTTT. Translating it yields CASSPPLWTGRDTQYF.

V is TRBV7-2 and J is TRBJ2-7; TRBD2 matches at 8 bases. Germline V gene lookup returns CDR1 SGHTA and CDR2 FQGNSA. There are 15 residues in the CDR3. V gave up 2 bases and J gave up 3 bases; unmatched junction bases: 6. As DNA, the CDR3 is TGTGCCAGCAGCTTAATCGAAACTAGCGGCTACGAGCAGTACTTC. Protein sequence: CASSLIETSGYEQYF.

This clonotype showed up many times. The rearrangement links TRBV7-2 to TRBJ1-4, with 7 bases aligning to TRBD1. Looked up from germline, CDR1 is SGHTA and CDR2 is FQGNSA. The CDR3 totals 16 residues. V shed 5 bases and J 1 base; nucleotides not matched to a gene: 7. The CDR3 nucleotides are TGTGCCAGCAGCCGAGGGGGCGCGGTAACTAATGAAAAACTGTTTTTT. Residues: CASSRGGAVTNEKLFF. Together with reference TRBV7-2 and TRBJ1-4, the CDR3 gives the full variable domain: GAGVSQSPSNKVTEKGKDVELRCDPISGHTALYWYRQSLGQGLEFLIYFQGNSAPDKSGLPSDRFSAERTGGSVSTLTIQRTQQEDSAVYLCASSRGGAVTNEKLFFGSGTQLSVL.

V is TRBV3-1 and J is TRBJ2-1, with D maybe TRBD2 (5 bases). Germline V gene lookup returns CDR1 LGHDT and CDR2 YNNKEL (reference sequence). The CDR3 is 15 amino acids. Trimming pared 1 base from V and 5 bases from J, leaving 12 bases between. The CDR3 DNA follows: TGTGCCAGCAGCCAAGTAGCGACACGCAACAATGAGCAGTTCTTC. Protein sequence: CASSQVATRNNEQFF.

V is TRBV7-9 and J is TRBJ2-5, with TRBD2 identical over 11 bases. In germline, CDR1 is SEHNR, CDR2 FQNEAQ (reference sequence). Trimming took 5 bases from V and 11 from J; bases not matched to a gene: 13. CDR3 length: 15 amino acids. The CDR3 spells CASSPLAGGVNEQYF. CDR3 sequence (DNA): TGTGCCAGCAGCCCCCTAGCGGGGGGTGTCAATGAGCAGTACTTC.

This clonotype was seen a handful of times. The chain is built from TRBV12-5 and TRBJ2-7; weak D call: TRBD1 (6 bases). The CDR3 extends over 16 amino acids. Germline CDR1 and CDR2: LGHNT and FRNRAP. The V end was cut by 7 bases, the J end by 3 bases, with 22 bases between. The CDR3 DNA reads TGTGCTAGTGTCATTCCTCGACAGGAGACCTACTACGAGCAGTACTTC. This translates into CASVIPRQETYYEQYF.

The rearrangement joins TRBV20-1 to TRBJ2-7; tentative D call: TRBD1 (6 bases). In germline, CDR1 is DFQATT, CDR2 SNEGSKA (reference sequence). CDR3 length: 13 amino acids. The V and J ends lost 3 bases and 6 bases respectively, with 15 bases between them. The CDR3 loop is CSASEQGLGEQYF. CDR3 coding DNA: TGCAGTGCTAGTGAACAGGGATTAGGCGAGCAGTACTTC.

The chain uses TRBV6-4 and TRBJ2-1, with D possibly being TRBD2 (6 bases). The V gene lost 4 bases and the J gene lost 9 bases, with 13 bases spanning the gap. This CDR3 has 13 residues. Germline V CDR1 and CDR2: MRHNA, SNTAGT. CDR3 loop: CASSAEDYGEQFF. CDR3 bases: TGTGCCAGCAGTGCCGAGGACTATGGTGAGCAGTTCTTC.

The J gene is TRBJ2-5, the V gene TRBV20-1; 9 nucleotides agree with TRBD2. The germline CDR1 and CDR2 sequences are DFQATT and SNEGSKA (reference sequence). There are 16 residues in the CDR3. The junction had 13 bases not matched to a gene; V was cut back by 6 bases and J by 2 bases. CDR3 DNA sequence: TGCAGTGCAACTCCTTGGACTAGCGCGACACAAGAGACCCAGTACTTC. Translating gives CSATPWTSATQETQYF.

V and J are TRBV5-1 and TRBJ1-6, with no clear D. CDR3 length: 15 residues. Germline CDR1 SGHRS, CDR2 YFSETQ. V dropped 4 bases and J dropped 7 bases, with 15 bases sitting between them. CDR3 sequence reads: CASSPYGRLNSPLHF. The CDR3 DNA reads as TGCGCCAGCAGCCCTTACGGACGCCTCAATTCACCCCTCCACTTT.

The V call is TRBV28, the J call TRBJ2-2; maybe TRBD1 (6 bases). The CDR3 is 13 amino acids. Germline V gene data show CDR1 as MDHEN and CDR2 as SYDVKM. Trimming shortened V by 11 bases and J by 5 bases, and 15 bases separated the two germline ends. CDR3 in DNA: TGTGCCGGGACGGACAGCCTTACCGGGGAGCTGTTTTTT. Translated: CAGTDSLTGELFF.

The V gene is TRBV4-3, the J gene TRBJ2-5, with 9 bases fitting TRBD1. The J call is in doubt because the DNA end fits TRBJ2-7 better. Germline CDR1 is LGHNA and CDR2 is YSLEER. The CDR3 is 15 residues long. CDR3: CASSQEGQGHHEQYF. The CDR3 DNA follows: TGCGCCAGCAGCCAAGAAGGACAGGGGCACCACGAGCAGTACTTC.

This clonotype was recorded a few times. This sequence joins TRBV5-1 and TRBJ2-7; D is uncertain. The germline V and J ends were trimmed by 5 bases and 3 bases, with 9 bases remaining between them. From germline, CDR1 is SGHRS and CDR2 YFSETQ. CDR3 length: 12 residues. In nucleotides, the CDR3 is TGCGCCAGCAGGAGCAGCTACTACGAGCAGTACTTC. Translating it yields CASRSSYYEQYF.

V and J are TRBV4-3 and TRBJ1-5, with D possibly TRBD1 on 5 matching bases. CDR1 and CDR2 (germline): LGHNA, YSLEER. The CDR3 consists of 13 residues. The ends were cut back, 4 bases at V and 7 bases at J, with 11 bases in the middle. The CDR3 here is CASSRDSQQPQHF. CDR3 DNA sequence: TGCGCCAGCAGCCGAGACAGTCAGCAGCCCCAGCATTTT.

The chain uses TRBV15 and TRBJ2-1; no firm D call. CDR1 LNHNV and CDR2 YYDKDF come from the germline V gene (reference sequence). With 0 bases removed from V and 1 base from J, the gap between germline ends came to 13 bases. The CDR3 spans 17 residues. The CDR3 coding sequence is TGTGCCACCAGCAGAGATGACGGGCACAGATCCTACAATGAGCAGTTCTTC. Encoded protein: CATSRDDGHRSYNEQFF.

The sample holds a few counts of this clonotype. This chain uses TRBV12-3 or TRBV12-4 with TRBJ2-1, with TRBD2 matching 10 bases. J was trimmed by 9 bases and V by 6 bases; bases with no gene match: 11. The CDR3 spans 15 residues. The CDR3 loop reads CASRKREGIFGEQFF. DNA of the CDR3: TGTGCCAGCAGGAAGCGGGAGGGCATTTTCGGTGAGCAGTTCTTC.

The chain joins TRBV10-3 to TRBJ2-7; D perhaps matches TRBD1 (5 bases). The CDR3 has 15 residues. V was shortened by 4 bases and J by 7 bases, with 20 bases between the two germline ends. In germline, CDR1 is ENHRY, CDR2 SYGVKD. CDR3 region: CAISALAGPYNEQYF. In DNA form, the CDR3 reads TGTGCCATCAGTGCCCTGGCAGGGCCTTACAATGAGCAGTACTTC.

The rearrangement uses TRBV6-5 and TRBJ1-1, with no clear D. The germline CDR1 and CDR2 sequences are MNHEY and SVGAGI. CDR3 size: 16 residues. V dropped 0 bases and J dropped 8 bases, with 19 bases sitting between them. CDR3 amino acids: CASSYSRLGAGNEAFF. In DNA, the CDR3 is TGTGCCAGCAGTTACTCACGGTTAGGAGCGGGCAACGAAGCTTTCTTT.

This sequence joins TRBV28 and TRBJ2-5; 9 bases fit TRBD2. Germline V CDR1 and CDR2: MDHEN, SYDVKM. The CDR3 is 14 amino acids. V lost 2 bases and J lost 5; bases outside the gene matches: 3. The CDR3 loop reads CASSLAGGHETQYF. The CDR3 DNA sequence: TGTGCCAGCAGTTTAGCGGGGGGGCACGAGACCCAGTACTTC.

This clonotype was counted a few times. The rearrangement uses TRBV6-2 or TRBV6-3 and TRBJ2-1; 9 bases are shared with TRBD2. Germline lookup yields CDR1 MNHEY and CDR2 SVGEGT. This CDR3 spans 14 amino acids. V lost 11 bases to trimming and J lost 3 bases; unmatched junction nucleotides: 8. The CDR3 region is CASAGGMYYNEQFF. CDR3 nucleotides: TGTGCCTCTGCGGGGGGGATGTACTACAATGAGCAGTTCTTC.

The V and J genes are TRBV4-3 and TRBJ1-4; TRBD1 might be the D (5 bases). Trimming took off 1 base at V and 8 bases at J, with 8 bases between the two ends. The germline V gene encodes CDR1 LGHNA and CDR2 YSLEER. CDR3 length equals 13 residues. This CDR3 reads CASSQGGAEKLFF. CDR3 DNA sequence: TGCGCCAGCAGCCAAGGAGGGGCCGAAAAACTGTTTTTT.

The V call is TRBV20-1, the J call TRBJ1-2, with D possibly TRBD1 on 6 matching bases. The CDR3 loop spans 12 amino acids. The V end lost 3 bases, the J end lost 1 base, and 6 bases lay between the germline ends. Germline-derived CDR1 and CDR2 are DFQATT and SNEGSKA (reference sequence). CDR3 nucleotide sequence: TGCAGTGCTAGGGACAGTAACTATGGCTACACCTTC. Translation gives CSARDSNYGYTF.

CDR3 coding DNA: TGTGCCAGCAGAGCCGGGACAGTGAACACTGAAGCTTTCTTT. It encodes CASRAGTVNTEAFF. The gene calls are TRBV28 and TRBJ1-1; 7 bases match TRBD1. The V gene end was trimmed by 6 bases and the J gene end by 0 bases; junction bases not matched to a gene: 4. This CDR3 has 14 residues. From germline, CDR1 is MDHEN and CDR2 SYDVKM.

This chain uses TRBV25-1 with TRBJ1-4; maybe TRBD1 (5 bases). The CDR3 contains 14 residues. V was trimmed by 2 bases and J by 6 bases, leaving 10 bases between them. Per germline, CDR1 MGHDK and CDR2 SYGVNS. The DNA for the CDR3 is TGTGCCAGCAGTGAAGCCACGGGGGATGAAAAACTGTTTTTT. This codes for CASSEATGDEKLFF.

This clonotype is a singleton in its sample. V is TRBV4-1 and J is TRBJ2-7, with 7 bases identical to TRBD2. Germline V gene lookup returns CDR1 MGHRA and CDR2 YSYEKL. Germline trimming cut 0 bases from V and 0 bases from J; bases unmatched to any gene: 5. This CDR3 contains 16 residues. In DNA form, the CDR3 reads TGCGCCAGCAGCCAAGAACTAGCGCTCCTCTCCTACGAGCAGTACTTC. Translation: CASSQELALLSYEQYF.

V gene TRBV7-2 combines with J gene TRBJ2-1, with 8 bases fitting TRBD2. V shed 1 base and J 4 bases; nucleotides not matched to a gene: 6. The CDR3 is 16 amino acids. The germline CDR1 and CDR2 sequences are SGHTA and FQGNSA. CDR3 protein: CASSLDSGTPYNEQFF. The CDR3 bases are TGTGCCAGCAGCTTAGATAGCGGGACCCCTTACAATGAGCAGTTCTTC.

The genes are TRBV5-1 and TRBJ2-6; the D is unclear. The V gene's germline CDR1 is SGHRS and CDR2 YFSETQ. This CDR3 is 15 amino acids long. With 4 bases removed from V and 4 bases from J, the gap between germline ends came to 12 bases. CDR3 loop: CASSTFRHGANVLTF. CDR3 nucleotides: TGCGCCAGCAGCACATTCCGACACGGGGCCAACGTCCTGACTTTC.

V is TRBV6-5 and J is TRBJ1-1; D gene uncertain. Trimming took 5 bases from V and 0 from J, leaving 10 bases between them. Germline values: CDR1 MNHEY, CDR2 SVGAGI. The length of the CDR3 is 14 residues. The CDR3 is CASSEEWLNTEAFF. The CDR3 DNA sequence: TGTGCCAGCAGTGAAGAATGGCTGAACACTGAAGCTTTCTTT.

A few counts support this clonotype. The J gene is TRBJ2-7, the V gene TRBV12-3 or TRBV12-4; the D gene is possibly TRBD2 (5 bases). The V end was cut by 6 bases, the J end by 7 bases, with 16 bases between. This CDR3 has 13 residues. The CDR3 DNA is TGTGCCAGCAGCACTAGGATTGCTTGGGAGCAGTACTTC. Residues: CASSTRIAWEQYF.